The next 30 T cell receptor beta chains were all read from a single sample in a study of early T cells in non-severe SARS-CoV-2 infection (dated by TCRdb to about 2021). Library preparation employed 5' RACE. Sequencer: NextSeq 500. TCRdb's own reprocessing of the public reads used fastp at Q25 and MiXCR and kept productive beta chains. Rows merge per CDR3 protein into single entries with the most common DNA and genes. A total of 100,000 to 150,000 distinct CDR3 sequences appear in this sample, more than 13% of them only once. In total, the top ten clones hold roughly 22% of the sample. Sequencing used whole blood. The receptor set was obtained from an adult who was a healthcare worker with PCR-confirmed SARS-CoV-2 infection or an uninfected control (not recorded which).

The rearrangement joins TRBV27 to TRBJ1-3; D perhaps matches TRBD1 (6 bases). Germline V lookup: CDR1 MNHEY, CDR2 SMNVEV (reference sequence). The CDR3 is 15 residues long. Trimming removed 7 bases from V and 0 bases from J, with 13 bases in between. The CDR3 spells CASKDSMSSGNTIYF. For the CDR3, the DNA is TGTGCCAGCAAGGACAGCATGAGCTCTGGAAACACCATATATTTT.

There are a few counts of this clonotype. This chain uses TRBV20-1 with TRBJ1-1, with a weak D call TRBD1 (6 bases). Germline lookup yields CDR1 DFQATT and CDR2 SNEGSKA (reference sequence). V lost 3 bases to trimming and J lost 1 base, with 9 bases between them. This CDR3 comprises 13 residues. Written as DNA, the CDR3 is TGCAGTGCTAGCCCAGGGGCGAACACTGAAGCTTTCTTT. Translated, it gives CSASPGANTEAFF.

There are many counts of this clonotype. The V call is TRBV10-3, the J call TRBJ2-5; 9 bases align to TRBD2. Trimming removed 0 bases from V and 3 bases from J; junction bases left unmatched: 5. The V gene's germline CDR1 is ENHRY and CDR2 SYGVKD. The CDR3 length is 16 residues. The CDR3 sequence is CAISESLRGGEETQYF. In nucleotides, the CDR3 is TGTGCCATCAGTGAGTCGTTGCGGGGGGGAGAAGAGACCCAGTACTTC.

The chain has TRBV7-2 and TRBJ2-1; 11 positions match TRBD2. Germline V CDR1 and CDR2: SGHTA, FQGNSA. The V and J ends lost 2 bases and 7 bases, in that order; junction bases with no gene match: 10. The CDR3 loop spans 17 amino acids. The CDR3 sequence is CASSLPLLAGAENEQFF. The CDR3 DNA sequence: TGTGCCAGCAGCTTACCCCTACTAGCGGGGGCTGAAAATGAGCAGTTCTTC.

The rearrangement uses TRBV6-5 and TRBJ1-1; 7 positions agree with TRBD1. This CDR3 comprises 13 residues. The germline V gene has CDR1 MNHEY and CDR2 SVGAGI. After removal of 6 bases from V and 8 bases from J, the junction contained 9 bases not matched to a gene. Here the CDR3 DNA reads TGTGCCAGCAGCCGACGACGGGACAGAGAAGCTTTCTTT. This translates into CASSRRRDREAFF.

This clonotype showed up just a few times. The rearrangement uses TRBV7-8 and TRBJ1-6; D remains ambiguous. The CDR3 is 16 amino acids. V dropped 6 bases and J dropped 0 bases, with 12 bases sitting between them. Per the germline V gene, CDR1 is SGHVS and CDR2 is FQNEAQ. In DNA form, the CDR3 reads TGTGCCAGCAGTTTGGACGTAAGCTCCTATAATTCACCCCTCCACTTT. Its translation is CASSLDVSSYNSPLHF.

The chain couples TRBV12-3 or TRBV12-4 to TRBJ1-1; D is perhaps TRBD1 (5 bases). The CDR3 totals 12 residues. Trimming stripped 7 bases from V and 6 bases from J, with 12 bases between. CDR3 coding DNA: TGTGCCAGCATTGGGGGGTTCGCTGAAGCTTTCTTT. Translating it yields CASIGGFAEAFF.

This clonotype was picked up many times. The J gene is TRBJ2-7, the V gene TRBV19; 10 nucleotides align to TRBD2. CDR1 is LNHDA and CDR2 is SQIVND in the germline V gene (reference sequence). J was trimmed by 3 bases and V by 0 bases; bases with no gene match: 2. The CDR3 extends over 15 amino acids. The CDR3, as DNA: TGTGCCAGTAGTATAGATAGCGGGAGGCTCTACGAGCAGTACTTC. Its translation: CASSIDSGRLYEQYF. Combining the CDR3 with reference TRBV19 and TRBJ2-7 gives the whole variable domain DGGITQSPKYLFRKEGQNVTLSCEQNLNHDAMYWYRQDPGQGLRLIYYSQIVNDFQKGDIAEGYSVSREKKESFPLTVTSAQKNPTAFYLCASSIDSGRLYEQYFGPGTRLTVT.

J is TRBJ1-2 and V is TRBV5-1, with D possibly TRBD1 on 6 matching bases. The V gene lost 6 bases and the J gene lost 3 bases, with 18 bases spanning the gap. The length of the CDR3 is 15 residues. CDR1 SGHRS and CDR2 YFSETQ come from the germline V gene. For the CDR3, the DNA is TGCGCCAGCACCTCCGGAGGACAGTCTTACTATGGCTACACCTTC. This gives the protein CASTSGGQSYYGYTF.

In this sample, this clonotype turned up a few times. V and J are TRBV20-1 and TRBJ2-5, with 7 bases lining up with TRBD2. Germline loops: CDR1 DFQATT, CDR2 SNEGSKA (reference sequence). The junction had 8 bases not matched to a gene; V was cut back by 6 bases and J by 4 bases. This CDR3 contains 13 residues. The DNA of the CDR3 is TGCAGTGCCGCGGGGGACTGGGCAGAGACCCAGTACTTC. Translating it yields CSAAGDWAETQYF.

J is TRBJ2-5 and V is TRBV29-1, with D perhaps matching TRBD1 (6 bases). Germline lookup yields CDR1 SQVTM and CDR2 ANQGSEA. There are 12 residues in the CDR3. The germline V and J ends were trimmed by 7 bases and 1 base, with 10 bases remaining between them. This chain's CDR3 is CSAGQLQETQYF. CDR3 sequence (DNA): TGCAGCGCCGGACAGCTCCAAGAGACCCAGTACTTC.

Here the CDR3 reads CASSAGQGLTGELFF. The CDR3 DNA sequence: TGTGCCAGCAGCGCCGGACAGGGGCTCACCGGGGAGCTGTTTTTT. The chain is built from TRBV9 and TRBJ2-2; 9 nucleotides align to TRBD1. V was clipped by 3 bases and J by 4 bases; unmatched bases: 4. The CDR3 has 15 amino acids. In germline, CDR1 is SGDLS, CDR2 YYNGEE.

The CDR3 spells CSARRQGGSGELFF. For the CDR3, the DNA is TGCAGTGCTAGAAGACAGGGAGGGAGCGGGGAGCTGTTTTTT. This chain links TRBV20-1 with TRBJ2-2; D could derive from TRBD1 or TRBD2 (7 bases each). The germline V gene has CDR1 DFQATT and CDR2 SNEGSKA (reference sequence). This CDR3 region has 14 residues. Between the trimmed V and J ends, which lost 2 bases and 7 bases, there was a span of 14 bases.

This chain connects TRBV2 to TRBJ1-4, with D perhaps TRBD1 (5 bases). This CDR3 comprises 16 residues. Germline CDR1 and CDR2: SNHLY and FYNNEI. Trimming removed 4 bases from V and 0 bases from J, with 12 bases in between. The CDR3 here is CASSGQGLATNEKLFF. CDR3 DNA: TGTGCCAGCAGTGGGCAGGGCCTTGCAACTAATGAAAAACTGTTTTTT. The variable domain in full, completed from reference TRBV2 and TRBJ1-4, reads EPEVTQTPSHQVTQMGQEVILRCVPISNHLYFYWYRQILGQKVEFLVSFYNNEISEKSEIFDDQFSVERPDGSNFTLKIRSTKLEDSAMYFCASSGQGLATNEKLFFGSGTQLSVL.

This clonotype was counted only a few times. The CDR3 region is CASSYWGGGEETQYF. CDR3 DNA sequence: TGTGCCAGCAGTTACTGGGGCGGCGGGGAAGAGACCCAGTACTTC. The gene calls are TRBV6-5 and TRBJ2-5, with TRBD2 as a possible D gene (6 bases). The V gene's germline CDR1 is MNHEY and CDR2 SVGAGI. The CDR3 length is 15 residues. Trimming removed 1 base at V and 3 bases at J, with 12 bases between.

This clonotype was found a few times. The rearrangement links TRBV9 to TRBJ2-1, with TRBD2 identical over 8 bases. The germline V gene has CDR1 SGDLS and CDR2 YYNGEE. J lost 1 base, V lost 0 bases, and 6 bases had no gene match. The length of the CDR3 is 17 residues. CDR3 protein: CASSVGRGAQSYNEQFF. Written as DNA, the CDR3 is TGTGCCAGCAGCGTAGGGCGGGGGGCTCAGTCCTACAATGAGCAGTTCTTC.

Many counts were recorded for this clonotype. The rearrangement uses TRBV9 and TRBJ2-7; D uncertain. Per germline, CDR1 SGDLS and CDR2 YYNGEE. This CDR3 region has 14 residues. Trimming took off 1 base at V and 6 bases at J, with 14 bases between the two ends. CDR3 sequence: CASSVFPDKPEQYF. DNA of the CDR3: TGTGCCAGCAGCGTATTCCCCGACAAGCCCGAGCAGTACTTC.

This rearrangement joins TRBV11-2 to TRBJ2-7; D call uncertain. The germline V gene encodes CDR1 SGHAT and CDR2 FQNNGV. V was clipped by 5 bases and J by 0 bases, with 8 bases between them. The CDR3 runs 13 residues. CDR3 DNA sequence: TGTGCCAGCAGCCCCTACGGCTCCTACGAGCAGTACTTC. It translates to CASSPYGSYEQYF.

This chain uses TRBV7-9 with TRBJ1-2; 7 positions agree with TRBD1. Trimming removed 4 bases from V and 4 bases from J; junction bases left unmatched: 6. Germline V CDR1 and CDR2: SEHNR, FQNEAQ (reference sequence). The CDR3 contains 14 residues. The CDR3 reads CASSWDYRGYGYTF. In nucleotides, the CDR3 is TGTGCCAGCAGCTGGGACTACAGGGGCTATGGCTACACCTTC. Full variable domain (remainder filled in from reference TRBV7-9 and TRBJ1-2): DTGVSQNPRHKITKRGQNVTFRCDPISEHNRLYWYRQTLGQGPEFLTYFQNEAQLEKSRLLSDRFSAERPKGSFSTLEIQRTEQGDSAMYLCASSWDYRGYGYTFGSGTRLTVV.

The chain uses TRBV3-1 and TRBJ2-1; the D gene is possibly TRBD1 (6 bases). This CDR3 is built from 16 residues. Germline-derived CDR1 and CDR2 are LGHDT and YNNKEL (reference sequence). V was clipped by 4 bases and J by 4 bases, with 17 bases between them. The CDR3 region has the DNA TGTGCCAGCAGCCTCCGAATCGACAGGAATTACAATGAGCAGTTCTTC. Translated, it gives CASSLRIDRNYNEQFF.

The genes are TRBV7-9 and TRBJ1-1, with a possible D match to TRBD1 (5 bases). Germline CDR1 is SEHNR and CDR2 is FQNEAQ (reference sequence). There are 14 residues in the CDR3. V gave up 2 bases and J gave up 10 bases, with 17 bases separating them. DNA for the CDR3: TGTGCCAGCAGCTTACCACGTTGGGGCCGCGGAGCTTTCTTT. Protein product: CASSLPRWGRGAFF.

The chain employs TRBV6-1 and TRBJ1-1, with D hard to call. Germline assignment: CDR1 MNHNS and CDR2 SASEGT. V lost 5 bases, J lost 3 bases, and 19 bases lay in between. The CDR3 extends over 16 amino acids. The CDR3 bases are TGTGCCAGCAGTATGAAACCTACAGTAAAGGACACTGAAGCTTTCTTT. It translates to CASSMKPTVKDTEAFF.

This sequence joins TRBV24-1 and TRBJ2-7; 11 bases are shared with TRBD1. V gave up 3 bases and J gave up 2 bases; unmatched junction bases: 11. Per germline, CDR1 KGHDR and CDR2 SFDVKD. The CDR3 sequence is 18 residues long. The chain's CDR3 is CATSDQIRDRGCPYEQYF. The CDR3 DNA reads as TGTGCCACCAGTGATCAGATCCGGGACAGGGGGTGCCCCTACGAGCAGTACTTC.

This clonotype came up a few times. The chain combines TRBV10-3 with TRBJ2-2; TRBD2 might be the D (5 bases). The CDR3 totals 17 residues. V dropped 0 bases and J dropped 2 bases, with 13 bases sitting between them. Germline loops: CDR1 ENHRY, CDR2 SYGVKD. CDR3 protein: CAISESTTRANTGELFF. The CDR3 bases are TGTGCCATCAGTGAGTCTACGACGAGGGCAAACACCGGGGAGCTGTTTTTT.

This clonotype has at least ten counts. The genes are TRBV10-3 and TRBJ2-2; no definite D call. From germline, CDR1 is ENHRY and CDR2 SYGVKD. The CDR3 runs 15 residues. Trimming removed 3 bases at V and 3 bases at J, with 11 bases between. The CDR3 DNA reads as TGTGCCATCAGTGAAACGGGTCTTGACACCGGGGAGCTGTTTTTT. Amino acid sequence: CAISETGLDTGELFF.

This clonotype was detected a few times. The CDR3 nucleotides read TGTGCCAGCAGGCCTACCCACTCCTTGGGCTACACCTTC. It translates to CASRPTHSLGYTF. This rearrangement joins TRBV3-1 to TRBJ1-2; the D is unclear. The CDR3 consists of 13 residues. Germline lookup yields CDR1 LGHDT and CDR2 YNNKEL (reference sequence). The V end lost 6 bases, the J end lost 8 bases, and 16 bases lay between the germline ends.

This clonotype was seen once. This chain joins TRBV7-2 and TRBJ1-6; D unresolved. The V gene lost 0 bases and the J gene lost 9 bases, with 9 bases spanning the gap. Germline CDR1 SGHTA, CDR2 FQGNSA. CDR3 length equals 14 residues. As DNA, the CDR3 is TGTGCCAGCAGCTTAGCGGGAGGTGGTTCACCCCTCCACTTT. Translated: CASSLAGGGSPLHF.

This clonotype was seen only a few times. The chain carries TRBV7-8 and TRBJ2-2; TRBD2 aligns across 7 bases. Per the germline V gene, CDR1 is SGHVS and CDR2 is FQNEAQ. With V trimmed by 9 bases and J by 3 bases, 13 bases remained unmatched. This CDR3 is 16 amino acids long. The CDR3 loop reads CARVGGGSPHTGELFF. The CDR3 DNA reads as TGTGCCAGAGTGGGCGGGGGTAGCCCCCACACCGGGGAGCTGTTTTTT.

This clonotype was seen a few times. The chain has TRBV12-3 or TRBV12-4 and TRBJ1-1, with TRBD1 matching 11 bases. The CDR3 length is 13 residues. V gave up 9 bases and J gave up 1 base; unmatched junction bases: 1. The CDR3, as DNA: TGTGCCAGTGGACAGGGGGCGAACACTGAAGCTTTCTTT. This gives the protein CASGQGANTEAFF.

The CDR3 DNA follows: TGTGCCAGCACCCGGGGGAGACAGGGGGAAGAAGCTTTCTTT. Translated: CASTRGRQGEEAFF. The genes are TRBV6-2 or TRBV6-3 and TRBJ1-1, with 9 positions matching TRBD1. The CDR3 spans 14 residues. After removal of 7 bases from V and 8 bases from J, the junction contained 11 bases not matched to a gene. CDR1 MNHEY and CDR2 SVGEGT come from the germline V gene.